This T cell receptor beta chain appears in the sequencing data of a study of shared T cell receptors in the human thymus. The length of the CDR3 is 14 residues. Per germline, CDR1 SGDLS and CDR2 YYNGEE. The V end was cut by 3 bases, the J end by 5 bases, with 15 bases between. TCRdb's table, derived via immunoSEQ multiplex PCR, lists solely in-frame clones and lacks some. The sample records hundreds of thousands of clones, around 87% being singletons. These sequences were also reported in another study, on human thymus T cells. That work contributes: Healthy Finnish infants undergoing corrective surgery for congenital heart defects provided the donor material. It was from resections taken during corrective heart surgery that the thymus tissue came. V and J genes seemed to be used with bias in thymic and blood repertoires. Related research described thymic repertoires that were highly overlapping among unrelated individuals.

The clonotype comes from a boy in the first two years of life with a congenital heart defect. The V gene is TRBV9, the J gene TRBJ2-7; D is possibly TRBD1 (6 bases). Material: thymocytes. CDR3 amino acids: CASSEGGKPHEQYF. As DNA, the CDR3 is TGTGCCAGCAGCGAAGGGGGAAAGCCCCACGAGCAGTACTTC.